This T cell receptor beta chain came from a study of cytotoxic CD8 clonotypes in ibrutinib-treated CLL (dated by TCRdb to the early 2020s). Background on the whole study: The cohort was composed of some ten relapsed/refractory and around 14 treatment-naive patients; IGHV unmutated status was identified in 17 patients. Of the approximately 86 participants in the trial, approximately 25 had longitudinal samples available. Cryopreserved peripheral blood mononuclear cells were collected at three points: before therapy, at response, and at either sustained remission or disease progression. The response samples were drawn at a median of approximately 11 months into treatment, with a range of about 6 to 40 months. Responses were partial in around 25 patients and complete in 2; after median around 66 months follow-up, roughly 14 stayed in remission and about twelve progressed. An average of about 260,000 productive templates and 94,082 productive rearrangements was obtained per sample. Every remission and progressive disease sample was obtained while ibrutinib was still being received by the patients. The study at large found these results: Public clonotypes were rare and either shrank or stayed stable during treatment, and the rise in clonality at ibrutinib response reflected expansion of private clonotypes. Baseline clonality exceeded that of age-matched healthy donors and correlated strongly with circulating CD8+ T-cell counts. Sampling times were not matched between patients in sustained remission and patients whose disease was progressing, and lymph node repertoires were not examined. Clonality increased at ibrutinib response, stayed stable in sustained remission, and fell back toward baseline at progression.

The time point label for this specimen denotes: 12 months on ibrutinib. Approximately 2 micrograms of genomic DNA were extracted from cryopreserved PBMCs for TCR beta library preparation. Longitudinal blood samples from CLL patients receiving ibrutinib monotherapy were subjected to high-throughput TCR beta sequencing. The patients took part in an open-label, single-center phase 2 trial of ibrutinib monotherapy. On a MiSeq, deep resolution sequencing aimed for a depth between 1 in 1 million and 1 in 200,000 T cells, with each clonotype covered about 9.9x on average. TCR beta libraries were generated with the immunoSEQ hsTCRB Kit. In the original analysis: Data were analyzed with ImmunoSEQ Data Assistant and ImmunoSEQ Analyzer, with V, D and J genes assigned per IMGT definitions. Clonality, which ranges from 0 to 1, was calculated as one minus the normalized Shannon entropy of productive rearrangement frequencies. Public clonotype analysis was restricted to overrepresented clonotypes comprising at least 0.05% of each patient's repertoire. About twelve age-matched healthy donor repertoires from immuneACCESS were used as controls for clonality. What TCRdb holds here is the immuneACCESS table cut down to in-frame rearrangements. Part of the clones is not present; checked against another copy, under half of the missing clones reflect an unresolved V gene, and the others are unexplained. The DNA was the basis for D and trimming; V, J and clone size are from that table. The sample table holds 55,000 to 80,000 clones, of which less than 95% were seen once. The ten largest clonotypes hold around 3.1% of the sample.

Details on this clone: Its specific antigen is unknown. Within one base of it there is no much larger clone, and no base qualities were kept.

Trimming accounts for 0 bases at V and 0 bases at J, while the number of junction bases matched to no gene is 11. Its CDR3 holds 19 amino acids, cysteine through phenylalanine. Only CDR3 DNA remains: 57 bases, in frame from the first base. The germline V gene specifies SGHRS as CDR1 and YFSETQ as CDR2. The clonotype originates from a human donor with chronic lymphocytic leukemia. The rearrangement joined TRBV5-1 to TRBJ2-4; 8 bases in the middle match TRBD2. This specimen consisted of PBMCs, obtained after 12 months of ibrutinib treatment. The CDR3: CASSLGSGNAALAKNIQYF. Read as DNA, the sequence is TGCGCCAGCAGCTTGGGTAGCGGGAACGCTGCCTTAGCCAAAAACATTCAGTACTTC. The full variable domain, completed from the reference TRBV5-1 and TRBJ2-4 proteins outside the CDR3, reads KAGVTQTPRYLIKTRGQQVTLSCSPISGHRSVSWYQQTPGQGLQFLFEYFSETQRNKGNFPGRFSGRQFSNSRSEMNVSTLELGDSALYLCASSLGSGNAALAKNIQYFGAGTRLSVL.